Sequencing of this T cell receptor (beta chain) was carried out in a study of regulatory T cells in long-lasting Graves disease. iRepertoire HTBI primers and Arm-PCR of CDR3 regions built TCR beta libraries. MiXCR, applied by TCRdb to the multiplex PCR reads, yields one record per CDR3 protein. The profile covers 350,000 to 450,000 distinct CDR3 sequences, with approximately 22% appearing a single time and over 11% taken by the ten largest. The germline V gene has CDR1 SGHAT and CDR2 FQNNGV. J gave up 6 bases and V 5 bases, and 3 bases lay outside the gene matches. CDR3 length equals 13 residues. Findings of the study overall: Persistent disease favored TRBV28, TRBJ1-2 and TRBJ2-5. The study found lower TCR diversity in persistent Graves' patients than in newly diagnosed ones. Whereas 900 to 1,000 public clonotypes were shared by new patients, persistent patients shared more, at 2,500 to 3,000. Small sample size may have lowered accuracy.

Time point of the sample: persistent/refractory GD, antithyroid drugs over 5 years with positive TRAb. The TCR library was made from RNA that had been extracted from PBMCs in TRIzol. In regard to this clonotype: What it recognizes is unknown.

The TCR was taken from a female donor with Graves disease. The starting material was peripheral blood mononuclear cells (PBMCs), obtained when the disease was refractory, from a patient treated with antithyroid drugs. The genes are TRBV11-2 and TRBJ2-7; 11 bases agree with TRBD1. The CDR3 DNA reads TGTGCCAGCAGCCAGGGACAGGGGGGCGAGCAGTACTTC. Translated, it gives CASSQGQGGEQYF.